Listed below are T cell receptor beta chains from one sample, sequenced in a study of blood T cell repertoires in COVID-19. Sequencing was performed with immunoSEQ multiplex PCR; in TCRdb, only in-frame clones are kept and a portion is missing. The table records roughly 98,000 clones, 75% to 85% of them present only once. The specimen was peripheral blood. The receptors stem from a human donor in a cohort sampled during active COVID-19. CDR3s include the opening cysteine and the closing phenylalanine or tryptophan. The D gene is left open where the match is weak. The listing skips clone size in some rows; elsewhere it reads once, few, many or a size class.

TRBJ2-1	TRBV19	.	TRBD1	TGTGCCACAGGGGACAGGGGAAATGAGCAGTTCTTC	CATGDRGNEQFF
TRBJ2-3	TRBV30	.	TRBD1	TGTGCCTGGAGCGGACAGGGCGCAGATACGCAGTATTTT	CAWSGQGADTQYF
TRBJ2-2	TRBV9	.	.	TGTGCCAGCAGCGTAGGCCCCCCGCGCACCGGGGAGCTGTTTTTT	CASSVGPPRTGELFF
TRBJ2-4	TRBV27	.	.	TGTGCCAGCAGCTCTTTGGGGAGAAACATTCAGTACTTC	CASSSLGRNIQYF
TRBJ2-3	TRBV7-9	once	TRBD1	TGTGCCAGCAGAAGACAGGGGAGCACAGATACGCAGTATTTT	CASRRQGSTDTQYF
TRBJ2-7	TRBV5-1	.	.	TGCGCCAGCAGCTTTGGTCCAGCGTCCTACGAGCAGTACTTC	CASSFGPASYEQYF
TRBJ2-5	TRBV15	few	TRBD2	TGTGCCACCAGCAGAGCCGGGGGGAGATTATTCCAGTACTTC	CATSRAGGRLFQYF
TRBJ1-5	TRBV6-5	.	.	TGTGCCAGCAGTTACACTCGTTCCGGGCAGCCCCAGCATTTT	CASSYTRSGQPQHF
TRBJ1-3	TRBV27	.	.	TGTGCCAGCAGTTTATATCCCCCCCGACAGGTTCACTCTGGAAACACCATATATTTT	CASSLYPPRQVHSGNTIYF
TRBJ1-1	TRBV15	.	.	TGTGCCACCAGCAGCCAGAACACTGAAGCTTTCTTT	CATSSQNTEAFF
TRBJ1-1	TRBV28	.	.	TGTGCTAGCAGTTCCCCCCCCTCCACTGAAGCTTTCTTT	CASSSPPSTEAFF
TRBJ2-7	TRBV6-5	few	TRBD1	TGTGCCAGCAGGGGCCGGACAGGGGTGTACGAGCAGTACTTC	CASRGRTGVYEQYF
TRBJ2-7	TRBV19	.	.	TGTGCCAGTAGTACCTATACCGGGTACGAGCAGTACTTC	CASSTYTGYEQYF
TRBJ1-3	TRBV3-1/TRBV3-2	.	TRBD1	TGTGCCAGCAGCCAGGGACAGCACTCTGGAAACACCATATATTTT	CASSQGQHSGNTIYF
TRBJ2-5	TRBV5-1	.	.	TGCGCCAGCAGCCTAGATCATAGGGAGACCCAGTACTTC	CASSLDHRETQYF
TRBJ2-7	TRBV6-5	.	TRBD1	TGTGCCAGCAGCCTGGGAACAGGGGGCGCGTACGAGCAGTACTTC	CASSLGTGGAYEQYF
TRBJ1-3	TRBV29-1	.	TRBD1	TGCAGCGTTGAAGACGGAATGCAGGGGGGCTTTGGAAACACCATATATTTT	CSVEDGMQGGFGNTIYF
TRBJ2-4	TRBV5-4	.	TRBD2	TGTGCCAGCAGCGTGAGGGTTGGGACTAGCGGGGGTTCAAAAAACATTCAGTACTTC	CASSVRVGTSGGSKNIQYF
TRBJ2-7	TRBV9	many	TRBD1	TGTGCCAGCAGCGTCCGGACAGGGAAGGCCTACGAGCAGTACTTC	CASSVRTGKAYEQYF
TRBJ2-3	TRBV13	.	TRBD2	TGTGCCAGCAGCTTAGTCGGGCTAGCGGGTTTGACAGATACGCAGTATTTT	CASSLVGLAGLTDTQYF
TRBJ2-5	TRBV18	.	TRBD2	TGTGCCAGCTCACCAATAAGCGGGGCTGTCCAAGAGACCCAGTACTTC	CASSPISGAVQETQYF
TRBJ2-5	TRBV2	.	.	TGTGCCAGCAGTGTTGTCAGACAAGAGACCCAGTACTTC	CASSVVRQETQYF
TRBJ1-5	TRBV19	few	.	TGTGCCATGGGAGGGGTGCAAAGCAATCAGCCCCAGCATTTT	CAMGGVQSNQPQHF
TRBJ1-2	TRBV5-4	once	.	TGTGCCAGCAGCTCACCTTCGGGGGAATATGGCTACACCTTC	CASSSPSGEYGYTF
TRBJ1-3	TRBV6-5	.	.	TGTGCCAGCCAAGAGGGCGCCCTAGACACCATATATTTT	CASQEGALDTIYF
TRBJ1-2	TRBV19	.	TRBD1	TGTGCCAGTAGTACGGCGGCAGGGGGGACCTATGGCTACACCTTC	CASSTAAGGTYGYTF
TRBJ2-7	TRBV7-2	.	TRBD1	TGTGCCAGCAGCCTACCGACAGGGGAGGCGCAGTACTTC	CASSLPTGEAQYF
TRBJ1-1	TRBV5-1	.	TRBD1	TGCGCCAGCAGCCGACAGGGGGCGAACACTGAAGCTTTCTTT	CASSRQGANTEAFF
TRBJ1-2	TRBV18	.	.	TGTGCCAGCTCGCCCATTGGGGGGTATGCTGATGGCTACACCTTC	CASSPIGGYADGYTF
TRBJ1-4	TRBV18	.	TRBD1	TGTGCCAGCTCACTAAAATCCGGGACAGGGTATGAAAAACTGTTTTTT	CASSLKSGTGYEKLFF
TRBJ2-7	TRBV18	few	TRBD1	TGTGCCAGCTCACTACAGGGGGCAGGAGAGCAGTACTTC	CASSLQGAGEQYF
TRBJ1-5	TRBV4-1	few	.	TGCGCCAGCAGCCAAGACAGGGAGGTAAGCAATCAGCCCCAGCATTTT	CASSQDREVSNQPQHF
TRBJ1-2	TRBV12-3/TRBV12-4	.	.	TGTGCCAGCAGTTTAACCCAGGCCTATGGCTACACCTTC	CASSLTQAYGYTF
TRBJ2-7	TRBV18	.	TRBD1	TGTGCCAGCTCACCGGGGACAGGTTCCTACGAGCAGTACTTC	CASSPGTGSYEQYF
TRBJ2-1	TRBV5-4	.	TRBD2	TGTGCCAGCAGCTCCCGGACTAGCGGGGGACAAAGCTACAATGAGCAGTTCTTC	CASSSRTSGGQSYNEQFF
TRBJ1-2	TRBV27	.	TRBD1	TGTGCCAGCAGTCGGGACAGGAACTATGGCTACACCTTC	CASSRDRNYGYTF
TRBJ1-2	TRBV5-1	.	TRBD1	TGCGCCAGCAGCAAACGGGACAGAGACTATGGCTACACCTTC	CASSKRDRDYGYTF
TRBJ2-3	TRBV5-3	.	.	TGTGCCAGAAGCTTGGCCAGCGGAGCTCACACAGATACGCAGTATTTT	CARSLASGAHTDTQYF
TRBJ2-2	TRBV4-1	.	.	TGCGCCAGCAGCCCCTATCTAAGGGGTTATGGCGGGGAGCTGTTTTTT	CASSPYLRGYGGELFF
TRBJ2-3	TRBV7-2	.	.	TGTGCCAGCAGGACAGACACAGATACGCAGTATTTT	CASRTDTDTQYF
TRBJ2-1	TRBV7-9	once	TRBD1	TGTGCCAGCAGCGCCGGGACAGGGAAGAGTGAGCAGTTCTTC	CASSAGTGKSEQFF